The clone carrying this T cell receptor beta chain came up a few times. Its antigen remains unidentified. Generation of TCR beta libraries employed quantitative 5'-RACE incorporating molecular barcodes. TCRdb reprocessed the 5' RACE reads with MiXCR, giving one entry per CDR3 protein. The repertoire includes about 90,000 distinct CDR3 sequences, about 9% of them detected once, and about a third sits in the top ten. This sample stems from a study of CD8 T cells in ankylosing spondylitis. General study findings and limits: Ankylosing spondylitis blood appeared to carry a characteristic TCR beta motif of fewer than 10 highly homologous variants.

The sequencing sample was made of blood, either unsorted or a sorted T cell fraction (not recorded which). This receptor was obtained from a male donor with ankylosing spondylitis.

The CDR3 loop reads CASSLVRTGVRGNEKLFF. CDR3 DNA: TGTGCCAGCAGCTTAGTCCGGACAGGGGTCCGGGGTAATGAAAAACTGTTTTTT. This chain connects TRBV7-8 to TRBJ1-4; 9 bases are shared with TRBD1. The CDR3 runs 18 residues. The V and J ends lost 1 base and 4 bases, in that order; junction bases with no gene match: 10. Germline CDR1 reads SGHVS; CDR2 reads FQNEAQ.